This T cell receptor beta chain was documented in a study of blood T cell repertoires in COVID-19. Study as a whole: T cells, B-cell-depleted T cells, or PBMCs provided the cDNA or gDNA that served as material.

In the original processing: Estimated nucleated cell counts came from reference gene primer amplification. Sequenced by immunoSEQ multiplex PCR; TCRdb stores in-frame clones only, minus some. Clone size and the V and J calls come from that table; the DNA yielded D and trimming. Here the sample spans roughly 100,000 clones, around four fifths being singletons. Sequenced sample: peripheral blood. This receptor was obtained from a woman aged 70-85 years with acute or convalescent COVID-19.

CDR3 sequence: CASSYGSHGTEAFF. Written as DNA, the CDR3 is TGTGCCAGCAGTTACGGGAGCCACGGCACTGAAGCTTTCTTT. The V call is TRBV6-2 or TRBV6-3, the J call TRBJ1-1, with unresolved D. Trimming left V 2 bases short and J 4 bases short, with 11 bases between. Germline CDR1 reads MNHEY; CDR2 reads SVGEGT. This CDR3 comprises 14 residues.